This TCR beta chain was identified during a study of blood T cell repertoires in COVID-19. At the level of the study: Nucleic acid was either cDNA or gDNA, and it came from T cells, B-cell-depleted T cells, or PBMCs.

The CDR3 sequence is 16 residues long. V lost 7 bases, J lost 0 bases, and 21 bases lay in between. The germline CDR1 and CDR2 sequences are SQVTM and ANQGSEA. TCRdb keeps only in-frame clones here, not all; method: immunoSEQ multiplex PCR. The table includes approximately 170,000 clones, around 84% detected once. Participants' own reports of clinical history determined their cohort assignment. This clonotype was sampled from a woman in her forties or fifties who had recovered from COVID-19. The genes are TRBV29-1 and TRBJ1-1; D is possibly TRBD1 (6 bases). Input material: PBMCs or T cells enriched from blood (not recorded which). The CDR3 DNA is TGCAGCGCAGGACAGAGCGGAAGGATCATGAACACTGAAGCTTTCTTT. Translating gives CSAGQSGRIMNTEAFF.